What follows are 27 T cell receptor beta chains derived from one specimen sequenced in a study of T cells in Graves' hyperthyroidism and ophthalmopathy. Amplified TCR beta CDR3 regions came from RNA transcripts. First-round RT-PCR with HTBI primers amplified the TCR CDR3 region. TCRdb processed the multiplex PCR reads anew with MiXCR; each CDR3 protein has one entry. The table shows 800,000 or so distinct CDR3 sequences, with around 38% occurring only once. Input material: blood. All receptors derive from a man younger than 35 with Graves' hyperthyroidism.

This clonotype was counted only a few times. The chain carries TRBV12-3 or TRBV12-4 and TRBJ2-6, with D unresolved. The CDR3 covers 16 residues. The V end was cut by 6 bases, the J end by 2 bases, with 14 bases between. CDR3 in amino acids: CASSVGVSAGANVLTF. The DNA of the CDR3 is TGTGCCAGCAGCGTCGGCGTAAGCGCTGGGGCCAACGTCCTGACTTTC.

V and J are TRBV20-1 and TRBJ1-6; 8 nucleotides align to TRBD1. Trimming cost V 3 bases and J 11 bases; bases outside gene matches: 6. The CDR3 is 13 amino acids. The germline gives CDR1 DFQATT, CDR2 SNEGSKA (reference sequence). The CDR3 region is CSASSRGQPPLHF. The CDR3, as DNA: TGCAGTGCTAGTTCCAGGGGGCAACCACCCCTCCACTTT.

Many counts were recorded for this clonotype. The rearrangement links TRBV20-1 to TRBJ1-1; the D gene is possibly TRBD1 (6 bases). V was pared by 5 bases and J by 2 bases, with 12 bases between. The CDR3 loop spans 13 amino acids. The germline V gene has CDR1 DFQATT and CDR2 SNEGSKA (reference sequence). CDR3 DNA: TGCAGTGCTGAGGGACAATTCAACACTGAAGCTTTCTTT. Amino acids: CSAEGQFNTEAFF.

CDR3 sequence reads: CATSDLDRTLFNTGELFF. As DNA, the CDR3 is TGTGCCACCAGTGATCTGGACAGGACCCTTTTCAACACCGGGGAGCTGTTTTTT. This sequence joins TRBV24-1 and TRBJ2-2; TRBD1 matches at 7 bases. The CDR3 loop spans 18 amino acids. The V and J ends lost 3 bases and 2 bases, in that order; junction bases with no gene match: 11. The V gene's germline CDR1 is KGHDR and CDR2 SFDVKD.

The chain joins TRBV5-5 to TRBJ2-5; maybe TRBD1 (5 bases). V shed 0 bases and J shed 3 bases, with 15 bases lying between them. The CDR3 length is 16 residues. Germline CDR1 is SGHKS and CDR2 is YYEKEE (reference sequence). CDR3 residues: CASSLEGTGIKETQYF. The CDR3 coding sequence is TGTGCCAGCAGCTTGGAGGGCACAGGAATAAAAGAGACCCAGTACTTC.

This chain connects TRBV9 to TRBJ1-1; D may be TRBD1 (6 bases). Germline lookup yields CDR1 SGDLS and CDR2 YYNGEE. The V gene lost 4 bases and the J gene lost 8 bases, with 21 bases spanning the gap. The CDR3 extends over 15 amino acids. In DNA, the CDR3 is TGTGCCAGCAGCCTCCTGTGGGGGGCAGGGCGAGAAGCTTTCTTT. It is translated as CASSLLWGAGREAFF.

This clonotype was seen more than once but under ten times. The chain links TRBV27 to TRBJ2-7; 8 bases fit TRBD1. Germline lookup yields CDR1 MNHEY and CDR2 SMNVEV (reference sequence). The CDR3 length is 15 residues. After removal of 5 bases from V and 4 bases from J, the junction contained 10 bases not matched to a gene. CDR3 region: CASSRPGTGGYEQYF. The CDR3 nucleotides read TGTGCCAGCAGTCGCCCCGGGACAGGAGGGTACGAGCAGTACTTC.

The CDR3 DNA reads as TGTGCCAGCAGACAGGGGATTAACACTGAAGCTTTCTTT. Translating it yields CASRQGINTEAFF. The J gene is TRBJ1-1, the V gene TRBV12-3 or TRBV12-4; TRBD1 matches 7 bases. V lost 6 bases and J lost 2; bases outside the gene matches: 3. This CDR3 is built from 13 residues.

The chain uses TRBV7-9 and TRBJ2-3, with 15 bases that match TRBD2. With 5 bases clipped from V and 8 bases from J, the junction kept 5 bases outside the gene matches. The length of the CDR3 is 15 residues. Germline V lookup: CDR1 SEHNR, CDR2 FQNEAQ (reference sequence). CDR3 amino acids: CASSRTSGRAPTQYF. The CDR3 coding sequence is TGTGCCAGCAGCCGGACTAGCGGGAGGGCCCCTACGCAGTATTTT.

This clonotype was detected many times. The junction does not match germline at one end; this may be a read error. This chain uses TRBV7-9 with TRBJ2-5; no clear D gene. The CDR3 totals 8 residues. Germline-derived CDR1 and CDR2 are SEHNR and FQNEAQ (reference sequence). The CDR3 reads CASSPGDF. The CDR3 nucleotides are TGTGCCAGCAGCCCTGGGGACTTC.

About this clonotype itself: A much larger clone lies a single base off, so this may be a read error. The rearrangement uses TRBV2 and TRBJ1-1, with 7 nucleotides matching TRBD1. Per the germline V gene, CDR1 is SNHLY and CDR2 is FYNNEI. The CDR3 totals 13 residues. CDR3 sequence: CASSPGGYTEALF. CDR3 nucleotide sequence: TGTGCCAGCAGTCCAGGGGGTTACACTGAAGCTCTCTTT.

The V and J genes are TRBV9 and TRBJ2-5, with TRBD2 matching 11 bases. The ends lost 2 bases at V and 4 bases at J; junction bases unmatched: 10. This CDR3 has 17 amino acids. CDR1 is SGDLS, CDR2 YYNGEE, per germline. The CDR3 loop reads CASSVAPLAGGRETQYF. The CDR3 DNA sequence: TGTGCCAGCAGCGTCGCGCCTCTAGCGGGGGGAAGAGAGACCCAGTACTTC. Supplemented by reference TRBV9 and TRBJ2-5, the full variable domain reads DSGVTQTPKHLITATGQRVTLRCSPRSGDLSVYWYQQSLDQGLQFLIQYYNGEERAKGNILERFSAQQFPDLHSELNLSSLELGDSALYFCASSVAPLAGGRETQYFGPGTRLLVL.

About this clonotype itself: An end of the junction differs from the germline gene, which may be a read error. The V gene is TRBV10-3, the J gene TRBJ1-6, with D perhaps matching TRBD1 (6 bases). Germline assignment: CDR1 ENHRY and CDR2 SYGVKD. The CDR3 contains 16 residues. The chain's CDR3 is CASSYSRDTYNSPLHF. CDR3 coding DNA: TGTGCCAGCAGTTACTCAAGGGACACCTATAATTCACCCCTCCACTTT.

The gene calls are TRBV6-5 and TRBJ1-6, with D perhaps matching TRBD1 (5 bases). The V and J ends lost 2 bases and 14 bases respectively, with 19 bases between them. Germline-derived CDR1 and CDR2 are MNHEY and SVGAGI. The length of the CDR3 is 15 residues. The CDR3 region has the DNA TGTGCCAGCAGTTACGAAGGGGCCCTGGTGGGGTCCCTCCACTTT. Amino acids: CASSYEGALVGSLHF.

This clonotype was detected only a few times. The chain carries TRBV20-1 and TRBJ1-1, with a tentative D call TRBD1 (5 bases). CDR3 length: 15 residues. Per the germline V gene, CDR1 is DFQATT and CDR2 is SNEGSKA (reference sequence). V lost 1 base to trimming and J lost 4 bases, with 16 bases between them. CDR3 bases: TGCAGTGCTAGAGGGGGGGGGAGAGCGGGCACTGAAGCTTTCTTT. Translated, it gives CSARGGGRAGTEAFF.

The J gene is TRBJ2-7, the V gene TRBV7-4, with 8 bases fitting TRBD2. The J segment lost 4 bases and the V segment lost 2 bases, leaving 7 bases of the junction unmatched. CDR3 length: 15 residues. From germline, CDR1 is SGHVT and CDR2 SQSDAQ. CDR3 sequence (DNA): TGTGCCAGCAGCTTACGCGGGACTAGATTATACGAGCAGTACTTC. Residues: CASSLRGTRLYEQYF.

This rearrangement joins TRBV10-3 to TRBJ1-5; D perhaps matches TRBD1 (6 bases). CDR1 is ENHRY, CDR2 SYGVKD, per germline. CDR3 length: 14 amino acids. Trimming removed 2 bases at V and 6 bases at J, with 11 bases between. DNA for the CDR3: TGTGCCATCAGTGAGGCTGGGGGGGCTCAGCCCCAGCATTTT. This gives the protein CAISEAGGAQPQHF.

The genes are TRBV5-6 and TRBJ1-1; D unresolved. The CDR3 is made up of 12 amino acids. V dropped 6 bases and J dropped 4 bases, with 10 bases sitting between them. Germline assignment: CDR1 SGHDT and CDR2 YYEEEE. The CDR3 region has the DNA TGTGCCAGCACGACACCGGGCACTGAAGCTTTCTTT. This sequence encodes CASTTPGTEAFF.

Many counts were recorded for this clonotype. This sequence joins TRBV7-8 and TRBJ1-4, with D possibly matching TRBD1 (5 bases). The CDR3 spans 14 residues. CDR1 SGHVS and CDR2 FQNEAQ come from the germline V gene. Trimming took 3 bases from V and 4 from J, leaving 9 bases between them. Here the CDR3 reads CASSFGRGNEKLFF. The CDR3 region has the DNA TGTGCCAGCAGCTTTGGTAGGGGTAATGAAAAACTGTTTTTT. Complete variable domain (other parts from reference TRBV7-8 and TRBJ1-4): GAGVSQSPRYKVAKRGQDVALRCDPISGHVSLFWYQQALGQGPEFLTYFQNEAQLDKSGLPSDRFFAERPEGSVSTLKIQRTQQEDSAVYLCASSFGRGNEKLFFGSGTQLSVL.

This rearrangement joins TRBV5-1 to TRBJ1-1, with D uncertain. Trimming removed 0 bases from V and 2 bases from J, with 8 bases in between. CDR1 and CDR2 (germline): SGHRS, YFSETQ. The CDR3 has 14 amino acids. The CDR3 region is CASSLGRFNTEAFF. The CDR3 nucleotides are TGCGCCAGCAGCTTGGGCAGGTTCAACACTGAAGCTTTCTTT.

The gene calls are TRBV10-3 and TRBJ2-7; 8 bases line up with TRBD1. The CDR3 sequence is 16 residues long. Trimming cost V 3 bases and J 4 bases; bases outside gene matches: 11. The germline CDR1 and CDR2 sequences are ENHRY and SYGVKD. CDR3 nucleotides: TGTGCCATCAGTGACTCGGACAGGGATCAGAGTTACGAGCAGTACTTC. It specifies CAISDSDRDQSYEQYF.

J is TRBJ2-5 and V is TRBV29-1; 9 positions agree with TRBD1. CDR1 and CDR2 from the germline V gene are SQVTM and ANQGSEA. V trimming: 7 bases; J trimming: 5 bases; junction bases outside the gene matches: 5. There are 12 residues in the CDR3. CDR3 region: CSGGTGPETQYF. CDR3 sequence (DNA): TGCAGCGGAGGGACAGGGCCTGAGACCCAGTACTTC.

This clonotype was picked up a small number of times. The chain uses TRBV7-9 and TRBJ2-7, with 7 bases that match TRBD2. Trimming at V came to 3 bases and at J to 6 bases, leaving 5 bases not matched to a gene. CDR1 SEHNR and CDR2 FQNEAQ come from the germline V gene (reference sequence). This CDR3 is 13 amino acids long. DNA of the CDR3: TGTGCCAGCAGCTTGGAGGGAGGGGCCGAGCAGTACTTC. Encoded protein: CASSLEGGAEQYF.

This chain links TRBV10-3 with TRBJ1-5, with TRBD1 as a possible D gene (5 bases). The CDR3 loop spans 16 amino acids. V was shortened by 10 bases and J by 3 bases, with 22 bases between the two germline ends. Germline CDR1 is ENHRY and CDR2 is SYGVKD. In DNA, the CDR3 is TGTGCCAGCAGCCAAGGTAGCCTGGGGCACAATCAGCCCCAGCATTTT. Amino acids: CASSQGSLGHNQPQHF.

The chain is built from TRBV11-2 and TRBJ2-6; maybe TRBD1 (5 bases). The V and J ends lost 1 base and 11 bases respectively, with 15 bases between them. In germline, CDR1 is SGHAT, CDR2 FQNNGV. CDR3 length equals 15 residues. The CDR3 sequence: CASSLVGLGRYVLTF. DNA for the CDR3: TGTGCCAGCAGCTTAGTTGGGTTGGGGCGCTACGTCCTGACTTTC.

As for this clonotype: A much bigger clone sits one base away, suggesting this may be a read error. The J gene is TRBJ1-3, the V gene TRBV2; D remains ambiguous. Germline assignment: CDR1 SNHLY and CDR2 FYNNEI. This CDR3 region has 14 residues. The CDR3 loop is CASSEKASGSTIYF. In nucleotides, the CDR3 is TGTGCCAGCAGTGAGAAGGCCTCTGGAAGCACCATATATTTT.

This clonotype was seen ten or more times. V usage is TRBV7-8 and J usage is TRBJ2-7; D not resolved. V was trimmed by 0 bases and J by 5 bases, leaving 5 bases between them. This CDR3 has 12 amino acids. Germline V lookup: CDR1 SGHVS, CDR2 FQNEAQ. CDR3 in amino acids: CASSLANHEQYF. The CDR3 DNA follows: TGTGCCAGCAGCTTAGCGAATCACGAGCAGTACTTC.